The 5 T cell receptor beta chains in this list originate from one sample, sequenced in a study. TRBV12-4/TRBJ1-2 clonotypes were amplified with adaptor-ligated barcode primers. One entry per CDR3 protein results from TCRdb running MiXCR on the multiplex PCR reads. The sample lists some 2,200 distinct CDR3 sequences, approximately 1% occurring once. Tregs were sorted as CD4+CD25+CD127-/low cells. Material for sequencing was tumor-infiltrating Tregs sorted from the breast tumor. These receptors were taken from a female donor with breast cancer.

In its sample, this clonotype ranks as medium-sized. The chain is built from TRBV12-3 or TRBV12-4 and TRBJ1-2; no definite D call. Trimming pared 1 base from V and 4 bases from J, leaving 10 bases between. The CDR3 is 14 residues long. The CDR3: CASSLVKGAYGYTF. The CDR3 bases are TGTGCCAGCAGTTTAGTGAAGGGCGCCTATGGCTACACCTTC.

This clonotype is medium-sized. The chain has TRBV12-3 or TRBV12-4 and TRBJ1-2; D is unclear. V was cut by 3 bases and J by 9 bases, with 8 bases left in between. This CDR3 contains 11 residues. DNA for the CDR3: TGTGCCAGCAGTTTGAGAAGGAGCTACACCTTC. This codes for CASSLRRSYTF.

This clonotype ranks as medium-sized. This rearrangement joins TRBV12-3 or TRBV12-4 to TRBJ1-2; TRBD1 might be the D (5 bases). V gave up 6 bases and J gave up 5 bases, with 13 bases separating them. The CDR3 covers 13 residues. The CDR3 bases are TGTGCCAGCAGCGCACAGGATATTTATGGCTACACCTTC. Its translation is CASSAQDIYGYTF.

This clonotype counts as medium-sized. The chain uses TRBV12-3 or TRBV12-4 and TRBJ1-2, with TRBD1 matching 7 bases. The junction had 17 bases not matched to a gene; V was cut back by 6 bases and J by 4 bases. The CDR3 has 17 residues. As DNA, the CDR3 is TGTGCCAGCAGCCACCGGGACAGCCCTAGAGGTGTCTATGGCTACACCTTC. Amino acids: CASSHRDSPRGVYGYTF.

This clonotype rates as medium-sized. This chain joins TRBV12-3 or TRBV12-4 and TRBJ1-2; 7 bases agree with TRBD1. J was trimmed by 5 bases and V by 5 bases; bases with no gene match: 5. The CDR3 is 13 residues long. The CDR3 here is CASSRTGTYGYTF. CDR3 in DNA: TGTGCCAGCAGTCGGACAGGAACTTATGGCTACACCTTC.